This T cell receptor beta chain is drawn from a study of OX40 agonist ivuxolimab in advanced cancers. Across the study: Each dose-escalation patient presented with hepatocellular carcinoma, melanoma, renal cell or head and neck cancer.

CDR1 and CDR2 from the germline V gene are SGHRS and YFSETQ. This CDR3 has 13 amino acids. Sequencing was performed with immunoSEQ multiplex PCR; in TCRdb, only in-frame clones are kept and a portion is missing. This sample has about 62,000 clones; 84% occur once, and the top ten carry 2.4%. In the case of this clone: At one end the junction does not follow the germline gene, possibly because of a read error.

This rearrangement joins TRBV5-1 to TRBJ2-5; D perhaps matches TRBD2 (6 bases). This TCR was sampled from an adult with an advanced solid tumor such as melanoma, head and neck, liver or kidney cancer. Source: CD4+ or CD8+ T cells sorted from blood, taken in a trial of the OX40 agonist ivuxolimab. CDR3 amino acids: CASSLLATETQYF. The CDR3, as DNA: TGTGCCAGCAGCTTGCTAGCGACGGAGACCCAGTACTTC.